The clone carrying this T cell receptor (beta chain) was counted between two and nine times. The source of the sample is a study of T-cell memory formation after mild COVID-19. TCRdb fed the 5' RACE reads into MiXCR, producing one record per CDR3 protein. The table has approximately 250,000 distinct CDR3 sequences, roughly 16% seen once. The germline V gene encodes CDR1 SGHTA and CDR2 FQGTGA. Trimming took off 5 bases at V and 4 bases at J, with 14 bases between the two ends. The CDR3 totals 14 residues. J is TRBJ2-5 and V is TRBV7-3, with D maybe TRBD2 (7 bases). The sequence came from a man younger than 30 who had mild COVID-19 (a few samples of this study predate the infection). Cell type and time point are not known. The sample consisted of PBMCs or a T cell subset sorted from them (not recorded which). CDR3 sequence reads: CASSPGGGAETQYF. DNA for the CDR3: TGTGCCAGCAGCCCAGGCGGGGGCGCAGAGACCCAGTACTTC.